This paragraph covers one T cell receptor (beta chain) sequence. This sample is drawn from a study of T cell changes during pregnancy in multiple sclerosis. Assay: immunoSEQ multiplex PCR; the TCRdb copy retains only in-frame clones and omits some. Of around 34,000 clones in the sample, 90% were seen once. Germline assignment: CDR1 SGDLS and CDR2 YYNGEE. Deletions cut 10 bases from V and 8 bases from J, with 16 bases between. The CDR3 extends over 13 amino acids. This sequence joins TRBV9 and TRBJ1-6, with D possibly being TRBD1 (5 bases). The receptor was isolated from a female donor with multiple sclerosis, enrolled in a pregnancy study. The sequencing here drew on CD8+ T cells from peripheral blood mononuclear cells, taken before pregnancy. CDR3 amino acids: CAGAAGIDSPLHF. Written as DNA, the CDR3 is TGTGCCGGGGCCGCGGGGATCGATTCACCCCTCCACTTT.